Listed here are 16 T cell receptor beta chains from one sample, sequenced in a study of blood T cell repertoires in COVID-19. Measured with immunoSEQ multiplex PCR; TCRdb has only the in-frame clones, and not every one. The table records 250,000 to 350,000 clones, around 85% of them present only once. The sequencing input was peripheral blood. These TCRs come from a human donor with COVID-19, enrolled during active disease. The donor label of this sample is uncertain.

The CDR3 coding sequence is TGTGCCAGCAATCTTCCGGGAACCTACAATGAGCAGTTCTTC. Translation gives CASNLPGTYNEQFF. J is TRBJ2-1 and V is TRBV6-6; weak D call: TRBD2 (5 bases). CDR1 and CDR2 from the germline V gene are MNHNY and SVGAGI (reference sequence). CDR3 length: 14 amino acids. V shed 7 bases and J shed 2 bases, with 12 bases lying between them.

The V and J genes are TRBV18 and TRBJ1-4, with D perhaps TRBD1 (6 bases). The germline V gene encodes CDR1 KGHSH and CDR2 LQKENI. This CDR3 is built from 14 residues. The V end was cut by 5 bases, the J end by 8 bases, with 15 bases between. In nucleotides, the CDR3 is TGTGCCAGCTCAGACGGGACAATCTGGGAAAAACTGTTTTTT. This gives the protein CASSDGTIWEKLFF.

This chain uses TRBV28 with TRBJ1-4; D remains unclear. With 3 bases removed from V and 3 bases from J, the gap between germline ends came to 5 bases. The CDR3 contains 13 residues. Germline V gives CDR1 MDHEN, CDR2 SYDVKM. The chain's CDR3 is CASSLSANEKLFF. CDR3 bases: TGTGCCAGCAGTTTGAGTGCTAATGAAAAACTGTTTTTT.

J is TRBJ1-2 and V is TRBV27; weak D call: TRBD1 (6 bases). Between the trimmed V and J ends, which lost 4 bases and 8 bases, there was a span of 17 bases. The CDR3 covers 14 residues. Germline CDR1 and CDR2: MNHEY and SMNVEV (reference sequence). The CDR3 sequence is CASSSTGSPGGYTF. CDR3 sequence (DNA): TGTGCCAGCAGTTCCACAGGGTCCCCCGGGGGCTACACCTTC.

The chain carries TRBV11-2 and TRBJ1-1; no clear D gene. V lost 0 bases, J lost 0 bases, and 5 bases lay in between. CDR1 and CDR2 from the germline V gene are SGHAT and FQNNGV. The CDR3 has 14 residues. CDR3 protein: CASSLERLNTEAFF. For the CDR3, the DNA is TGTGCCAGCAGCTTAGAACGGTTGAACACTGAAGCTTTCTTT.

V and J are TRBV6-1 and TRBJ1-2, with no clear D. Germline CDR1 reads MNHNS; CDR2 reads SASEGT. Trimming took 3 bases from V and 11 from J, leaving 13 bases between them. The length of the CDR3 is 12 residues. As DNA, the CDR3 is TGTGCCAGCAGTGACGAATCGATTAGTTACACCTTC. It translates to CASSDESISYTF.

The V and J genes are TRBV7-9 and TRBJ2-7, with D tentatively TRBD1 (6 bases). Germline V gene data show CDR1 as SEHNR and CDR2 as FQNEAQ (reference sequence). This CDR3 is 12 amino acids long. Trimming removed 5 bases from V and 2 bases from J, with 7 bases in between. CDR3 amino acids: CASSQGPYEQYF. CDR3 sequence (DNA): TGTGCCAGCAGCCAGGGGCCCTACGAGCAGTACTTC.

This chain joins TRBV19 and TRBJ1-3, with 8 bases fitting TRBD1. CDR1 is LNHDA and CDR2 is SQIVND in the germline V gene (reference sequence). With 5 bases clipped from V and 5 bases from J, the junction kept 11 bases outside the gene matches. There are 16 residues in the CDR3. The CDR3 sequence is CASSPGQGATRNTIYF. The CDR3 DNA is TGTGCCAGTAGTCCTGGCCAGGGGGCGACTAGAAACACCATATATTTT.

V usage is TRBV6-7 and J usage is TRBJ2-7; maybe TRBD2 (6 bases). TRBV6-7 is classed as an ORF, of uncertain function. The V gene lost 0 bases and the J gene lost 0 bases, with 15 bases spanning the gap. The CDR3 spans 17 residues. CDR3 in amino acids: CASSYSISGEGSYEQYF. The CDR3 DNA sequence: TGTGCCAGCAGTTACTCGATCTCGGGGGAAGGCTCCTACGAGCAGTACTTC.

The chain employs TRBV19 and TRBJ1-4, with 9 bases matching TRBD1. CDR1 and CDR2 from the germline V gene are LNHDA and SQIVND (reference sequence). The CDR3 sequence is 14 residues long. Trimming took 6 bases from V and 8 from J; bases not matched to a gene: 7. The CDR3 DNA is TGTGCCAGTAGAAGGACAGGGGAAGGAGAAAAACTGTTTTTT. Amino acid sequence: CASRRTGEGEKLFF.

The chain combines TRBV2 with TRBJ1-5; 8 positions match TRBD1. This CDR3 is 14 amino acids long. Germline V gene data show CDR1 as SNHLY and CDR2 as FYNNEI. Losses at the gene ends were 8 bases for V and 2 bases for J; bases not matched to a gene: 5. The CDR3 sequence: CASSDRAGNQPQHF. The CDR3 DNA sequence: TGTGCCAGCTCGGACAGGGCTGGCAATCAGCCCCAGCATTTT. Complete variable domain (other parts from reference TRBV2 and TRBJ1-5): EPEVTQTPSHQVTQMGQEVILRCVPISNHLYFYWYRQILGQKVEFLVSFYNNEISEKSEIFDDQFSVERPDGSNFTLKIRSTKLEDSAMYFCASSDRAGNQPQHFGDGTRLSIL.

This chain uses TRBV10-1 with TRBJ2-7; TRBD2 is a possible D gene (6 bases). This CDR3 is 14 amino acids long. With 5 bases removed from V and 0 bases from J, the gap between germline ends came to 11 bases. Germline V gene lookup returns CDR1 WNHNN and CDR2 SYGVQD (reference sequence). CDR3 residues: CASSSYGSSYEQYF. CDR3 bases: TGCGCCAGCAGTTCCTACGGGAGCTCCTACGAGCAGTACTTC.

CDR3 in DNA: TGTGCCTGTACCCTCGGACTAGCGGGAGCAGATACGCAGTATTTT. This gives the protein CACTLGLAGADTQYF. This rearrangement joins TRBV30 to TRBJ2-3; 13 nucleotides line up with TRBD2. The CDR3 loop spans 15 amino acids. Germline V gives CDR1 GTSNPN, CDR2 SVGIG (reference sequence). Trimming cost V 6 bases and J 4 bases; bases outside gene matches: 7.

This chain uses TRBV28 with TRBJ1-6; weak D call: TRBD1 (5 bases). Germline CDR1 reads MDHEN; CDR2 reads SYDVKM. Trimming pared 4 bases from V and 12 bases from J, leaving 22 bases between. This CDR3 is 16 amino acids long. The CDR3 DNA reads as TGTGCCAGCAGTTCCTCGGGGCGGAACGGGGAGGTACCCCTCCACTTT. Protein: CASSSSGRNGEVPLHF. The full variable domain, completed using reference TRBV28 and TRBJ1-6, is DVKVTQSSRYLVKRTGEKVFLECVQDMDHENMFWYRQDPGLGLRLIYFSYDVKMKEKGDIPEGYSVSREKKERFSLILESASTNQTSMYLCASSSSGRNGEVPLHFGNGTRLTVT.

The chain links TRBV3-1 (or the pseudogene TRBV3-2) to TRBJ2-1, with TRBD2 matching over 8 bases. The CDR3 contains 14 residues. Losses at the gene ends were 4 bases for V and 4 bases for J; bases not matched to a gene: 3. CDR1 LGHDT and CDR2 YNNKEL come from the germline V gene (reference sequence). The CDR3 DNA sequence: TGTGCCAGCAGCCTAGCTAGCGGGTACAATGAGCAGTTCTTC. Its translation is CASSLASGYNEQFF.

This sequence joins TRBV24-1 and TRBJ2-3, with TRBD2 matching 8 bases. The CDR3 sequence is 17 residues long. CDR1 is KGHDR and CDR2 is SFDVKD in the germline V gene. After removal of 3 bases from V and 2 bases from J, the junction contained 9 bases not matched to a gene. CDR3 nucleotides: TGTGCCACCAGTGATCCTCGAGGGACTAGTGTCACAGATACGCAGTATTTT. It translates to CATSDPRGTSVTDTQYF.